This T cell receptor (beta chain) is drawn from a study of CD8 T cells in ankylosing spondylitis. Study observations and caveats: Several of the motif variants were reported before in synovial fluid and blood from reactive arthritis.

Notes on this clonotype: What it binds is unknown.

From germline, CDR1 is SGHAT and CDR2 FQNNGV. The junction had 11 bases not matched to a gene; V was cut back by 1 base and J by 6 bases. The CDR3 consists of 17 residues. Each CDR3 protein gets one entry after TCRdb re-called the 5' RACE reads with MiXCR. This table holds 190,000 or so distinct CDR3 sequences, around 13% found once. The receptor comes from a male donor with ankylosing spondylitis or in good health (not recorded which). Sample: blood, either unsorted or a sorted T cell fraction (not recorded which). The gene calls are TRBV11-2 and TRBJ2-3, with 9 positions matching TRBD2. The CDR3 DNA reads TGTGCCAGCAGCTTAGGGACGTTTGCGGGGGGGCCCGATACGCAGTATTTT. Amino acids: CASSLGTFAGGPDTQYF.